This record concerns one TCR beta chain sequence. In the authors' workflow: Nucleated cell number was recorded as an estimate derived from reference gene primer amplification. The protocol was immunoSEQ multiplex PCR, while the TCRdb copy is restricted to in-frame clones and leaves out a portion. V and J calls and clone size are those listed in that table; D and trimming were worked out from the DNA. This repertoire shows about 98,000 clones, 70% to 90% found once; its top ten account for 4% to 5%. The entry originates in a study of blood T cell repertoires in COVID-19. Study background: Both acute and convalescent COVID-19 samples were obtained from the United States, Italy and Spain. T cells, B-cell-depleted T cells, or PBMCs provided the cDNA or gDNA that served as material.

Between the trimmed V and J ends, which lost 5 bases and 5 bases, there was a span of 18 bases. Germline values: CDR1 LNHDA, CDR2 SQIVND (reference sequence). The CDR3 contains 15 residues. The sequence derives from a man aged 65 to 85 with acute or convalescent COVID-19. The specimen was peripheral blood. This chain uses TRBV19 with TRBJ2-5; weak D call: TRBD2 (5 bases). The CDR3 reads CASSPDPGLRETQYF. As DNA, the CDR3 is TGTGCCAGTAGTCCTGATCCGGGGTTGAGGGAGACCCAGTACTTC.